The next 3 T cell receptor beta chains were all read from a single sample in a study of T cell repertoires in cytomegalovirus infection. Which antigens these TCRs recognize remains unknown. TCRdb analysed the reads with MiXCR anew, one entry per CDR3 protein. This repertoire shows 310,000 or so distinct CDR3 sequences, about 25% found once; its top ten account for about 14%. The sequences come from cultured PBMCs, collected from culture after CMV antigen stimulation. These receptors all stem from a human donor in good health (CMV status not recorded). Some clones in this sample may be carry-over from other donors' samples.

The V call is TRBV30, the J call TRBJ2-5; perhaps TRBD2 as D (6 bases). CDR3 length: 12 amino acids. Per germline, CDR1 GTSNPN and CDR2 SVGIG (reference sequence). V lost 4 bases, J lost 4 bases, and 10 bases lay in between. CDR3 DNA sequence: TGTGCCTGGAAGGTGGGAGGAGAGACCCAGTACTTC. It is translated as CAWKVGGETQYF.

The rearrangement uses TRBV11-2 and TRBJ2-1, with 8 positions matching TRBD2. Germline V gene sequence: CDR1 SGHAT, CDR2 FQNNGV. There are 16 residues in the CDR3. V was clipped by 0 bases and J by 2 bases; unmatched bases: 3. CDR3 DNA sequence: TGTGCCAGCAGCTTAGATCAACTAGCGGCCTACAATGAGCAGTTCTTC. It yields the protein CASSLDQLAAYNEQFF. Combining the CDR3 with reference TRBV11-2 and TRBJ2-1 gives the whole variable domain EAGVAQSPRYKIIEKRQSVAFWCNPISGHATLYWYQQILGQGPKLLIQFQNNGVVDDSQLPKDRFSAERLKGVDSTLKIQPAKLEDSAVYLCASSLDQLAAYNEQFFGPGTRLTVL.

The chain combines TRBV7-4 with TRBJ1-5, with D hard to call. CDR3 length equals 14 residues. The V gene's germline CDR1 is SGHVT and CDR2 SQSDAQ. Trimming left V 2 bases short and J 11 bases short, with 16 bases between. CDR3 sequence (DNA): TGTGCCAGCAGCTTAATTTCATACGGGGATACCCAGCATTTT. Translating it yields CASSLISYGDTQHF. Full variable domain (remainder filled in from reference TRBV7-4 and TRBJ1-5): GAGVSQSPRYKVAKRGRDVALRCDSISGHVTLYWYRQTLGQGSEVLTYSQSDAQRDKSGRPSGRFSAERPERSVSTLKIQRTEQGDSAVYLCASSLISYGDTQHFGDGTRLSIL.